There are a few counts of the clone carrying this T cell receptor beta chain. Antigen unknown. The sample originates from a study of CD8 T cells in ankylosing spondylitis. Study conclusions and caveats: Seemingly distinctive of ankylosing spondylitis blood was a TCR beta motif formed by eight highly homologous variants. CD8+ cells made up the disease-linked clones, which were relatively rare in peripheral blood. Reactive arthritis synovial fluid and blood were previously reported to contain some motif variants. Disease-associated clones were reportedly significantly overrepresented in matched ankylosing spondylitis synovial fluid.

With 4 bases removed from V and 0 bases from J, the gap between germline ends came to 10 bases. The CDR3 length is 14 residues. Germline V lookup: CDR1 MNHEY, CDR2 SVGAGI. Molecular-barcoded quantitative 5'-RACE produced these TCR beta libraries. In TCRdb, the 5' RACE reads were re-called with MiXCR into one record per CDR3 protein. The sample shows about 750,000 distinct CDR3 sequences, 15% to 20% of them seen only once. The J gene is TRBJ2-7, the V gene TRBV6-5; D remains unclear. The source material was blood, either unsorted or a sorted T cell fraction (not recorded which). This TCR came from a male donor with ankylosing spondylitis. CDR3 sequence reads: CASSSPDSSYEQYF. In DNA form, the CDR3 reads TGTGCCAGCAGTTCTCCTGATAGCTCCTACGAGCAGTACTTC.